Following are 3 T cell receptor beta chains from one sample sequenced in a study of T cells in localized non-small cell lung cancer. Libraries were prepared by immunoSEQ multiplex PCR; TCRdb keeps only in-frame clonotypes and omits some of them. The repertoire holds about 35,000 clones, around 90% seen once, with about 11% in the top ten. Sequenced here: peripheral blood mononuclear cells, sampled before any cancer treatment. These receptors were obtained from a female donor over 55 with stage II lung adenocarcinoma.

This clone is a singleton in its sample. The chain uses TRBV5-1 and TRBJ2-7; D possibly corresponds to TRBD1 (6 bases). Germline lookup yields CDR1 SGHRS and CDR2 YFSETQ. This CDR3 has 13 residues. V dropped 7 bases and J dropped 6 bases, with 17 bases sitting between them. Written as DNA, the CDR3 is TGCGCCAGCTCCACAGGGTGGTCATCCGAGCAGTACTTC. Its protein product is CASSTGWSSEQYF.

There are a few counts of this clone. The chain joins TRBV19 to TRBJ1-5; D ambiguous. Germline V CDR1 and CDR2: LNHDA, SQIVND (reference sequence). The CDR3 length is 16 residues. Trimming removed 5 bases at V and 6 bases at J, with 20 bases between. The CDR3 protein is CASSSHPTSGVQPQHF. The CDR3 DNA reads as TGTGCCAGTAGTTCCCACCCGACGTCGGGCGTTCAGCCCCAGCATTTT.

V is TRBV6-1 and J is TRBJ1-2; no clear D gene. From germline, CDR1 is MNHNS and CDR2 SASEGT. The CDR3 consists of 11 residues. V lost 6 bases to trimming and J lost 6 bases, with 8 bases between them. CDR3 in amino acids: CASRAVHGYTF. CDR3 nucleotide sequence: TGTGCCAGCAGAGCGGTGCATGGCTACACCTTC.